This T cell receptor beta chain was observed in a study of CD4 and CD8 cells across lung adenocarcinoma regions. This CDR3 contains 16 residues. Germline values: CDR1 MNHNS, CDR2 SASEGT. In the case of this clonotype: The germline gene is not matched at one end of the junction; a read error may be the cause.

TCRdb re-derived calls from the PCR reads in MiXCR, one entry per CDR3 protein. The table records some 16,000 distinct CDR3 sequences, just under 55% of them present only once. This receptor was identified in a female donor with lung adenocarcinoma. The CD4 and CD8 labels of this study may be unreliable. Sequencing was performed on CD8+ T cells from the center of a lung tumor. The V and J genes are TRBV6-1 and TRBJ2-3; 7 bases map to TRBD1. CDR3 protein: CASSPRGHPTKNTQYF. The CDR3, as DNA: TGTGCGAGCAGTCCTAGGGGGCACCCAACCAAAAACACTCAGTACTTT.